The 17 T cell receptor beta chains in this list originate from one sample, sequenced in a study of CD8 T cells in Susac syndrome. RNA totalling about 0.45 to 1 ug underwent reverse transcription with random hexamers. Via MiXCR, TCRdb re-called the immunoSEQ multiplex PCR reads, giving one row per CDR3 protein. The repertoire holds around 170,000 distinct CDR3 sequences, with under 97% as singletons. The sample consisted of CD4+ T cells from PBMCs. These receptors were taken from a human donor with Susac syndrome.

The chain is built from TRBV2 and TRBJ2-1, with TRBD2 as a possible D gene (7 bases). CDR3 size: 16 residues. Trimming removed 4 bases at V and 12 bases at J, with 25 bases between. Germline CDR1 is SNHLY and CDR2 is FYNNEI. The CDR3 coding sequence is TGTGCCAGCAGTGGGGGGGGGCCACAGGGAGAACAAGGGCAGTTCTTC. This translates into CASSGGGPQGEQGQFF.

The chain combines TRBV7-9 with TRBJ2-4; D is uncertain. V lost 1 base and J 6 bases, leaving 10 bases between the germline ends. The length of the CDR3 is 14 residues. Germline V lookup: CDR1 SEHNR, CDR2 FQNEAQ (reference sequence). CDR3 sequence (DNA): TGTGCCAGCAGCTTAGACATAGGCCCAAACATTCAGTACTTC. Residues: CASSLDIGPNIQYF.

The rearrangement joins TRBV4-1 to TRBJ2-5, with a possible D match to TRBD2 (5 bases). V was clipped by 1 base and J by 5 bases, with 14 bases between them. The V gene's germline CDR1 is MGHRA and CDR2 YSYEKL. This CDR3 comprises 15 residues. The CDR3 nucleotides are TGCGCCAGCAGCCAAGGGTCGCTAGCAGAGGAGACCCAGTACTTC. Residues: CASSQGSLAEETQYF.

This chain connects TRBV3-1 to TRBJ1-1, with D possibly matching TRBD1 (5 bases). Germline V gene data show CDR1 as LGHDT and CDR2 as YNNKEL (reference sequence). V shed 6 bases and J shed 4 bases, with 9 bases lying between them. This CDR3 is built from 12 residues. Here the CDR3 reads CASRRDGTEAFF. The CDR3 nucleotides read TGTGCCAGCAGACGGGACGGCACTGAAGCTTTCTTT.

The chain combines TRBV12-3 or TRBV12-4 with TRBJ1-3, with a weak D call TRBD1 (5 bases). V was clipped by 1 base and J by 2 bases, with 6 bases between them. The CDR3 extends over 14 amino acids. The CDR3 sequence is CASSLVRAGNTIYF. In DNA form, the CDR3 reads TGTGCCAGCAGTTTAGTCAGGGCTGGAAACACCATATATTTT.

On this clonotype: Its ends do not fully match the called genes, so a read error is possible. This chain connects TRBV20-1 to TRBJ2-3; D remains ambiguous. The CDR3 consists of 13 residues. CDR1 DFQATT and CDR2 SNEGSKA come from the germline V gene (reference sequence). DNA for the CDR3: TGCAGTGCTAGAGGGTTAAGCATAGATACGCAGTATTTT. Translation: CSARGLSIDTQYF.

This sequence joins TRBV29-1 and TRBJ2-7; D unresolved. The germline CDR1 and CDR2 sequences are SQVTM and ANQGSEA. This CDR3 has 13 residues. Deletions cut 3 bases from V and 3 bases from J, with 12 bases between. The DNA for the CDR3 is TGCAGCGTTGAGGGCACGACCCACTACGAGCAGTACTTC. This gives the protein CSVEGTTHYEQYF.

The CDR3 DNA reads as TGCGCCAGCAGCTCGGAGACTAGCGGGGCCACAGATACGCAGTATTTT. Amino acids: CASSSETSGATDTQYF. V and J are TRBV5-1 and TRBJ2-3; 11 positions match TRBD2. Trimming cost V 3 bases and J 2 bases; bases outside gene matches: 5. The germline V gene encodes CDR1 SGHRS and CDR2 YFSETQ. The CDR3 length is 16 residues.

The gene calls are TRBV27 and TRBJ1-6; D might be TRBD1 (6 bases). Germline CDR1 reads MNHEY; CDR2 reads SMNVEV (reference sequence). V gave up 7 bases and J gave up 9 bases, with 16 bases separating them. This CDR3 spans 14 amino acids. CDR3 in amino acids: CASMQQGGFSPLHF. CDR3 bases: TGTGCCAGCATGCAACAGGGTGGCTTTTCACCCCTCCACTTT.

This clonotype was seen just once. The gene calls are TRBV30 and TRBJ2-2; a possible D gene is TRBD1 (5 bases). Trimming shortened V by 3 bases and J by 5 bases, and 13 bases separated the two germline ends. This CDR3 is 14 amino acids long. Germline-derived CDR1 and CDR2 are GTSNPN and SVGIG (reference sequence). The CDR3, as DNA: TGTGCCTGGAGGGTAAAGGGGTCAACCGGGGAGCTGTTTTTT. Its translation: CAWRVKGSTGELFF. Full variable domain (outside the CDR3, taken from reference TRBV30 and TRBJ2-2): SQTIHQWPATLVQPVGSPLSLECTVEGTSNPNLYWYRQAAGRGLQLLFYSVGIGQISSEVPQNLSASRPQDRQFILSSKKLLLSDSGFYLCAWRVKGSTGELFFGEGSRLTVL.

This rearrangement joins TRBV20-1 to TRBJ2-5, with unresolved D. The germline V gene has CDR1 DFQATT and CDR2 SNEGSKA (reference sequence). Between the trimmed V and J ends, which lost 4 bases and 0 bases, there was a span of 15 bases. The CDR3 spans 15 residues. In DNA form, the CDR3 reads TGCAGTGCTAACCCGCGAAATCCGTACCAAGAGACCCAGTACTTC. Translating it yields CSANPRNPYQETQYF.

The chain joins TRBV29-1 to TRBJ2-7, with 8 bases matching TRBD1. Looked up from germline, CDR1 is SQVTM and CDR2 is ANQGSEA. This CDR3 has 13 amino acids. Losses at the gene ends were 8 bases for V and 5 bases for J; bases not matched to a gene: 11. The CDR3 bases are TGCAGCACTGCCGGGACAGGCGGGAACGAGCAGTACTTC. Residues: CSTAGTGGNEQYF.

The rearrangement links TRBV6-2 or TRBV6-3 to TRBJ1-2, with D unresolved. The CDR3 contains 15 residues. Germline CDR1 and CDR2: MNHEY and SVGEGT. V lost 2 bases to trimming and J lost 0 bases, with 10 bases between them. The CDR3 loop is CASSYGEPANYGYTF. The CDR3 nucleotides are TGTGCCAGCAGTTACGGGGAGCCCGCTAACTATGGCTACACCTTC.

V usage is TRBV6-5 and J usage is TRBJ2-5, with a tentative D call TRBD2 (5 bases). The germline gives CDR1 MNHEY, CDR2 SVGAGI. V was pared by 0 bases and J by 4 bases, with 12 bases between. The CDR3 sequence is 15 residues long. The CDR3 coding sequence is TGTGCCAGCAGTTACTCGAGCGGTATGAGAGAGACCCAGTACTTC. It specifies CASSYSSGMRETQYF.

The chain combines TRBV30 with TRBJ2-3, with 7 bases matching TRBD1. Germline V lookup: CDR1 GTSNPN, CDR2 SVGIG (reference sequence). The CDR3 has 14 amino acids. V lost 0 bases to trimming and J lost 5 bases; unmatched junction nucleotides: 5. CDR3 residues: CAWSVKGAGDTQYF. CDR3 in DNA: TGTGCCTGGAGTGTAAAGGGGGCAGGAGATACGCAGTATTTT.

The V gene is TRBV19, the J gene TRBJ1-2; D is unresolved. The CDR3 contains 12 residues. V lost 3 bases and J 5 bases, leaving 7 bases between the germline ends. Germline V lookup: CDR1 LNHDA, CDR2 SQIVND (reference sequence). The CDR3 sequence is CASSISEYGYTF. CDR3 nucleotides: TGTGCCAGTAGTATTTCTGAGTATGGCTACACCTTC.

The chain links TRBV15 to TRBJ1-2; D perhaps matches TRBD1 (5 bases). CDR3 size: 13 residues. V lost 3 bases, J lost 3 bases, and 8 bases lay in between. The germline V gene has CDR1 LNHNV and CDR2 YYDKDF (reference sequence). This chain's CDR3 is CATSRGGDYGYTF. In DNA form, the CDR3 reads TGTGCCACCAGCAGGGGGGGGGACTATGGCTACACCTTC.